One sample yielded the 29 T cell receptor beta chains listed below, sequenced in a study of cytomegalovirus exposure and HLA in healthy donors. This PCR relied on a set of 60 Vbeta primers and 13 Jbeta primers. Here immunoSEQ multiplex PCR was the method, and the copy in TCRdb shows in-frame clones only, minus some. Here the sample spans around 130,000 clones, around 67% being singletons. The sample consisted of PBMCs. The source of these receptors is a woman between 35 and 50 years old in good health and CMV-seropositive.

The table lists this clone with a few counts. J is TRBJ2-7 and V is TRBV11-2, with D perhaps matching TRBD2 (5 bases). Germline lookup yields CDR1 SGHAT and CDR2 FQNNGV. This CDR3 has 14 amino acids. The ends were cut back, 4 bases at V and 0 bases at J, with 10 bases in the middle. For the CDR3, the DNA is TGTGCCAGCAGCTCGAGGGTATCCTCCTACGAGCAGTACTTC. Amino acid sequence: CASSSRVSSYEQYF.

The V gene is TRBV10-1, the J gene TRBJ2-5, with a tentative D call TRBD1 (6 bases). Matching the DNA end better, TRBJ2-7 makes the J call doubtful. The CDR3 contains 17 residues. Germline CDR1 and CDR2: WNHNN and SYGVQD (reference sequence). The CDR3 nucleotides are TGCGCCAGCAGTGCCCCTCCCCCCCGGACAGTTACCTACGAGCAGTACTTC. Protein product: CASSAPPPRTVTYEQYF.

CDR3 in amino acids: CATAGGPTDTQYF. The CDR3 DNA reads TGTGCCACCGCGGGGGGGCCCACAGATACGCAGTATTTT. V gene TRBV7-2 combines with J gene TRBJ2-3; 9 bases map to TRBD2. J was trimmed by 2 bases and V by 10 bases; bases with no gene match: 4. Per germline, CDR1 SGHTA and CDR2 FQGNSA. The CDR3 length is 13 residues.

This sequence joins TRBV9 and TRBJ2-6; 11 bases are a match to TRBD2. This CDR3 is built from 18 residues. CDR1 and CDR2 (germline): SGDLS, YYNGEE. Trimming removed 0 bases from V and 0 bases from J; junction bases left unmatched: 2. The CDR3 spells CASSVETSGSSGANVLTF. CDR3 sequence (DNA): TGTGCCAGCAGCGTAGAAACTAGCGGGAGCTCTGGGGCCAACGTCCTGACTTTC.

This clone turned up a few times. The rearrangement joins TRBV7-9 to TRBJ2-5, with TRBD2 identical over 7 bases. The J call may be incorrect, as the DNA end agrees better with TRBJ2-7. CDR3 size: 14 residues. Looked up from germline, CDR1 is SEHNR and CDR2 is FQNEAQ (reference sequence). The CDR3: CASSLPGGLGEQYF. The CDR3 DNA follows: TGTGCCAGCAGCTTACCGGGAGGTTTGGGCGAGCAGTACTTC.

The chain joins TRBV30 to TRBJ1-5; possible D gene TRBD1, 6 bases. Germline CDR1 is GTSNPN and CDR2 is SVGIG (reference sequence). CDR3 size: 14 residues. Trimming removed 2 bases from V and 5 bases from J, with 13 bases in between. The CDR3 DNA follows: TGTGCCTGGAGTCGTCGACAGGTAGATCAGCCCCAGCATTTT. It codes for CAWSRRQVDQPQHF.

This clone was seen once. The chain links TRBV5-1 to TRBJ2-5; D is possibly TRBD2 (6 bases). V gave up 0 bases and J gave up 3 bases, with 12 bases separating them. This CDR3 has 15 residues. Looked up from germline, CDR1 is SGHRS and CDR2 is YFSETQ. Here the CDR3 reads CASSLEVSGKETQYF. DNA of the CDR3: TGCGCCAGCAGCTTGGAGGTTAGCGGAAAAGAGACCCAGTACTTC.

The genes are TRBV9 and TRBJ1-1; D possibly corresponds to TRBD1 (5 bases). The CDR3 covers 16 residues. Germline CDR1 SGDLS, CDR2 YYNGEE. Trimming took 3 bases from V and 5 from J, leaving 20 bases between them. CDR3 amino acids: CASSDSLGGVGTEAFF. Written as DNA, the CDR3 is TGTGCCAGCAGCGACTCCTTGGGGGGGGTGGGGACTGAAGCTTTCTTT.

The chain recombines TRBV7-2 with TRBJ2-5; the D gene is possibly TRBD2 (6 bases). Trimming took off 5 bases at V and 1 base at J, with 17 bases between the two ends. This CDR3 is built from 16 residues. Germline V lookup: CDR1 SGHTA, CDR2 FQGNSA. The DNA of the CDR3 is TGTGCCAGCAGCGCCCGTGGAGGGAGCTTCCAAGAGACCCAGTACTTC. It translates to CASSARGGSFQETQYF.

This clone came up a few times. The chain is built from TRBV28 and TRBJ1-5, with 9 bases identical to TRBD1. CDR3 size: 17 residues. Losses at the gene ends were 4 bases for V and 7 bases for J; bases not matched to a gene: 14. The V gene's germline CDR1 is MDHEN and CDR2 SYDVKM. CDR3 loop: CASSSLSGTGGRQPQHF. CDR3 in DNA: TGTGCCAGCAGTTCACTCTCCGGCACAGGGGGCCGGCAGCCCCAGCATTTT.

This clone has just a few counts. The chain recombines TRBV7-9 with TRBJ1-2, with 8 nucleotides matching TRBD1. V was clipped by 4 bases and J by 8 bases; unmatched bases: 12. Germline CDR1 and CDR2: SEHNR and FQNEAQ (reference sequence). CDR3 length: 15 amino acids. The CDR3 nucleotides are TGTGCCAGCAGCTCCTCCACGACAGGGGAAGACGGCTACACCTTC. This sequence encodes CASSSSTTGEDGYTF. The complete variable domain, with remaining parts taken from reference TRBV7-9 and TRBJ1-2, reads DTGVSQNPRHKITKRGQNVTFRCDPISEHNRLYWYRQTLGQGPEFLTYFQNEAQLEKSRLLSDRFSAERPKGSFSTLEIQRTEQGDSAMYLCASSSSTTGEDGYTFGSGTRLTVV.

V usage is TRBV5-1 and J usage is TRBJ1-4, with 9 nucleotides matching TRBD1. Looked up from germline, CDR1 is SGHRS and CDR2 is YFSETQ. The CDR3 covers 14 residues. The ends lost 4 bases at V and 6 bases at J; junction bases unmatched: 4. CDR3 bases: TGCGCCAGCAGCCCGGGGACAGGGTATGAAAAACTGTTTTTT. Protein product: CASSPGTGYEKLFF.

The V and J genes are TRBV19 and TRBJ1-5; D may be TRBD1 (6 bases). Trimming shortened V by 3 bases and J by 3 bases, and 12 bases separated the two germline ends. Germline-derived CDR1 and CDR2 are LNHDA and SQIVND (reference sequence). The CDR3 is made up of 15 amino acids. The CDR3, as DNA: TGTGCCAGTAGTATTAATTCAGGGGTCAATCAGCCCCAGCATTTT. Translating it yields CASSINSGVNQPQHF.

The V and J genes are TRBV7-9 and TRBJ2-7, with TRBD2 as a possible D gene (6 bases). Trimming pared 5 bases from V and 5 bases from J, leaving 13 bases between. In germline, CDR1 is SEHNR, CDR2 FQNEAQ (reference sequence). The CDR3 sequence is 13 residues long. The CDR3 is CASSPTSRDEQYF. In nucleotides, the CDR3 is TGTGCCAGCAGCCCGACTAGTCGGGACGAGCAGTACTTC.

J is TRBJ2-5 and V is TRBV6-1; 8 bases line up with TRBD1. This CDR3 has 18 residues. Germline loops: CDR1 MNHNS, CDR2 SASEGT. Germline trimming cut 2 bases from V and 3 bases from J; bases unmatched to any gene: 14. In DNA, the CDR3 is TGTGCCAGCAGTGAATCGAGAAAAGCAGGGGGCAGGAAAGAGACCCAGTACTTC. It codes for CASSESRKAGGRKETQYF.

The chain recombines TRBV20-1 with TRBJ1-4; D gene uncertain. CDR1 is DFQATT and CDR2 is SNEGSKA in the germline V gene (reference sequence). The CDR3 spans 11 residues. The CDR3 sequence: CTGSTNEKLFF. In DNA, the CDR3 is TGCACGGGTTCAACTAATGAAAAACTGTTTTTT.

The chain has TRBV7-2 and TRBJ1-4; D ambiguous. CDR3 size: 14 residues. V was cut by 5 bases and J by 11 bases, with 18 bases left in between. CDR1 is SGHTA, CDR2 FQGNSA, per germline. CDR3 residues: CASSESSATQKLFF. The CDR3 nucleotides are TGTGCCAGCAGCGAATCTTCCGCCACACAGAAACTGTTTTTT.

This chain links TRBV7-9 with TRBJ2-5; D is unresolved. The CDR3 has 16 residues. The V gene's germline CDR1 is SEHNR and CDR2 FQNEAQ (reference sequence). V was clipped by 5 bases and J by 9 bases, with 25 bases between them. The CDR3 DNA sequence: TGTGCCAGCAGCACCGCGGCCCCGGATGGCGGCTGGGCCCAGTACTTC. Its protein is CASSTAAPDGGWAQYF.

This chain uses TRBV9 with TRBJ2-1, with D possibly TRBD2 on 5 matching bases. Trimming cost V 1 base and J 4 bases, with 9 bases left between them. The CDR3 is 14 amino acids. Germline V gives CDR1 SGDLS, CDR2 YYNGEE. The CDR3 sequence is CASSVNWRYNEQFF. The CDR3 DNA sequence: TGTGCCAGCAGCGTAAATTGGAGGTACAATGAGCAGTTCTTC.

The chain joins TRBV28 to TRBJ1-2; D not resolved. Looked up from germline, CDR1 is MDHEN and CDR2 is SYDVKM. The CDR3 consists of 15 residues. The ends were cut back, 6 bases at V and 8 bases at J, with 22 bases in the middle. CDR3: CASSFEAGFARGYTF. The CDR3 bases are TGTGCCAGCAGCTTCGAAGCGGGTTTCGCGAGAGGCTACACCTTC.

A few counts support this clone. The gene calls are TRBV19 and TRBJ2-5; TRBD2 matches at 7 bases. CDR1 LNHDA and CDR2 SQIVND come from the germline V gene (reference sequence). CDR3 length: 15 residues. After removal of 1 base from V and 5 bases from J, the junction contained 7 bases not matched to a gene. The CDR3 reads CASSIGGTKRETQYF. DNA for the CDR3: TGTGCCAGTAGTATAGGTGGGACTAAACGCGAGACCCAGTACTTC. The whole variable domain, remainder taken from reference TRBV19 and TRBJ2-5, is DGGITQSPKYLFRKEGQNVTLSCEQNLNHDAMYWYRQDPGQGLRLIYYSQIVNDFQKGDIAEGYSVSREKKESFPLTVTSAQKNPTAFYLCASSIGGTKRETQYFGPGTRLLVL.

This clone showed up many times. The chain joins TRBV5-5 to TRBJ2-7; TRBD2 agrees at 13 bases. Germline V lookup: CDR1 SGHKS, CDR2 YYEKEE (reference sequence). The length of the CDR3 is 14 residues. V lost 4 bases to trimming and J lost 3 bases; unmatched junction nucleotides: 1. CDR3 nucleotides: TGTGCCAGCAGCCGGACTAGCGGGAGCTACGAGCAGTACTTC. Protein product: CASSRTSGSYEQYF.

The V call is TRBV27, the J call TRBJ2-5; possible D gene TRBD1, 6 bases. The CDR3 spans 13 residues. Germline V gene sequence: CDR1 MNHEY, CDR2 SMNVEV (reference sequence). The V and J ends lost 5 bases and 1 base respectively, with 8 bases between them. The CDR3 DNA sequence: TGTGCCAGCAGTCAGGGGACCCAAGAGACCCAGTACTTC. Translated, it gives CASSQGTQETQYF.

The chain links TRBV19 to TRBJ1-3; 9 bases are a match to TRBD1. This CDR3 is built from 15 residues. Losses at the gene ends were 7 bases for V and 0 bases for J; bases not matched to a gene: 4. The germline V gene encodes CDR1 LNHDA and CDR2 SQIVND (reference sequence). CDR3 nucleotide sequence: TGTGCCAGTACGGGACAGGGAACCTCTGGAAACACCATATATTTT. This translates into CASTGQGTSGNTIYF.

This clone was counted between two and nine times. V and J are TRBV6-1 and TRBJ1-4; possibly TRBD1 for D (5 bases). CDR1 MNHNS and CDR2 SASEGT come from the germline V gene. The germline V and J ends were trimmed by 0 bases and 8 bases, with 16 bases remaining between them. The CDR3 contains 16 residues. CDR3 nucleotides: TGTGCCAGCAGTGAAGCGCGAGGAGGGGCGCGAGAAAAACTGTTTTTT. Translation gives CASSEARGGAREKLFF.

J is TRBJ2-7 and V is TRBV9; maybe TRBD2 (5 bases). The germline V and J ends were trimmed by 3 bases and 0 bases, with 13 bases remaining between them. The CDR3 runs to 15 residues. CDR1 is SGDLS, CDR2 YYNGEE, per germline. In nucleotides, the CDR3 is TGTGCCAGCAGCGCCGGGCGGGCCAGCTCCTACGAGCAGTACTTC. Translation: CASSAGRASSYEQYF. The full variable domain, in which reference TRBV9 and TRBJ2-7 provide the parts outside the CDR3, is DSGVTQTPKHLITATGQRVTLRCSPRSGDLSVYWYQQSLDQGLQFLIQYYNGEERAKGNILERFSAQQFPDLHSELNLSSLELGDSALYFCASSAGRASSYEQYFGPGTRLTVT.

This clone was counted once. The rearrangement joins TRBV6-5 to TRBJ2-1; 9 bases match TRBD2. Germline V gives CDR1 MNHEY, CDR2 SVGAGI. This CDR3 has 15 residues. Trimming at V came to 8 bases and at J to 4 bases, leaving 9 bases not matched to a gene. CDR3 amino acids: CASHRLADNYNEQFF. In DNA form, the CDR3 reads TGTGCCAGCCATAGACTAGCGGACAATTACAATGAGCAGTTCTTC.

V is TRBV7-8 and J is TRBJ2-7; 7 nucleotides line up with TRBD1. CDR3 length equals 13 residues. V gave up 7 bases and J gave up 7 bases; unmatched junction bases: 10. From germline, CDR1 is SGHVS and CDR2 FQNEAQ. CDR3 bases: TGTGCCAGCATCGGACAGGTGGCCGGTGAGCAGTACTTC. This gives the protein CASIGQVAGEQYF.

CDR3 protein: CASSIDRSGRPYEQYF. CDR3 nucleotide sequence: TGTGCCAGTAGTATAGATCGAAGCGGGAGGCCCTACGAGCAGTACTTC. The V gene is TRBV19, the J gene TRBJ2-7; 9 positions match TRBD2. Germline CDR1 and CDR2: LNHDA and SQIVND (reference sequence). The CDR3 has 16 residues. Losses at the gene ends were 0 bases for V and 2 bases for J; bases not matched to a gene: 5.